The rows below give T cell receptor beta chains drawn from one sample of a study of cytomegalovirus exposure and HLA in healthy donors. Libraries were prepared by immunoSEQ multiplex PCR; TCRdb keeps only in-frame clonotypes and omits some of them. The data contain about 60,000 clones, over 75% of them singletons. Sequencing used PBMCs. The receptors originated from a woman in her twenties or thirties in good health and CMV-seronegative. Each CDR3 is given with its conserved first and last residue. A D gene is named only where the DNA matches it firmly.

TRBJ2-1,TRBV7-6,TRBD1,TGTGCCAGCGTTCGCCGCCCCGGGACAGACAATGAGCAGTTCTTC,CASVRRPGTDNEQFF
TRBJ2-1,TRBV10-3,TRBD2,TGTGCCACCACGCCGAGGAGCGGGAGTTCGAATGAGCAGTTCTTC,CATTPRSGSSNEQFF
TRBJ1-2,TRBV2,-,TGTGCCAGCACAGGATCCGCTAACTATGGCTACACCTTC,CASTGSANYGYTF
TRBJ2-7,TRBV6-5,TRBD2,TGTGCCAGCAGGTCGAATAGCGGGGGGCCCTACGAGCAGTACTTC,CASRSNSGGPYEQYF
TRBJ2-4,TRBV6-5,TRBD2,TGTGCCAGCAGTTACGGCCGGGGGGGAAAAAACATTCAGTACTTC,CASSYGRGGKNIQYF
TRBJ2-1,TRBV6-5,TRBD2,TGTGCCAGCAGTGGGGGGCTAGCGGGAAGGGAGCAGTTCTTC,CASSGGLAGREQFF
TRBJ2-2,TRBV2,-,TGTGCCAGCTTAGGAGGCCTCCCGACCGGGGAGCTGTTTTTT,CASLGGLPTGELFF
TRBJ1-1,TRBV6-4,-,TGTGCCAGCAGTGACGGCCAGGGCAATGAAGCTTTCTTT,CASSDGQGNEAFF
TRBJ1-4,TRBV5-1,-,TGCGCCAGCAGCCCTGGACAGCTCAATGAAAAACTGTTTTTT,CASSPGQLNEKLFF
TRBJ2-7,TRBV7-3,-,TGTGCCAGCAGCTTAGGGGGCCCCTACGAGCAGTACTTC,CASSLGGPYEQYF
TRBJ2-3,TRBV5-4,TRBD2,TGTGCCAGCAGCTTGACGGGGGGGATTGCAGATACGCAGTATTTT,CASSLTGGIADTQYF
TRBJ1-2,TRBV1,-,TGCACCAGCAGCCAAGATTTACAATCCGGGGGGCTTGGCTACACCTTC,CTSSQDLQSGGLGYTF
TRBJ2-7,TRBV28,-,TGTGCCAGCAGTCCATTGTCAGACTATCATTACGAGCAGTACTTC,CASSPLSDYHYEQYF
TRBJ1-1,TRBV25-1,TRBD1,TGTGCCAGAAAACAGGGGAGGAACACTGAAGCTTTCTTT,CARKQGRNTEAFF
TRBJ2-1,TRBV5-4,-,TGTGCCAGCAGGAGCAGGCTTGAGCAGTTCTTC,CASRSRLEQFF
TRBJ1-5,TRBV9,-,TGTGCCAGCAGCGTGGGGGGAGGGTATCAGCCCCAGCATTTT,CASSVGGGYQPQHF